This T cell receptor beta chain was captured by sequencing in a study of PD-1 blockade in mismatch repair-deficient tumors. Study results and limitations: Tumor-resident clones, often absent from pretreatment blood, expanded after pembrolizumab and then contracted.

About this clone: Its antigen is unidentified.

Every patient had mismatch repair deficiency by PCR or immunohistochemistry. Three pembrolizumab responders had their TCRs sequenced. From germline, CDR1 is SGHTS and CDR2 YDEGEE. The V gene end was trimmed by 0 bases and the J gene end by 1 base; junction bases not matched to a gene: 3. This CDR3 contains 16 residues. Clones were read by immunoSEQ multiplex PCR, and TCRdb kept only the in-frame ones, dropping some. The data contain about 79,000 clones, 70% to 90% of them seen just once; the ten biggest clones take up less than 6.5%. The receptor's source is an adult with mismatch repair-deficient cancer. The J gene is TRBJ2-3, the V gene TRBV5-8; TRBD2 aligns across 9 bases. Material: peripheral blood, obtained 44 weeks after starting pembrolizumab. The CDR3 reads CASSLAVAGGTDTQYF. As DNA, the CDR3 is TGTGCCAGCAGCTTGGCGGTAGCGGGAGGCACAGATACGCAGTATTTT.